A selection of T cell receptor beta chains follows, all from one sample in a study of control samples from healthy donors and cancer patients. Here immunoSEQ multiplex PCR was the method, and the copy in TCRdb shows in-frame clones only, minus some. Of about 64,000 clones listed, roughly 90% are singletons. The sequenced sample consisted of PBMCs. Source of these receptors: a man in his forties or fifties with colorectal cancer. CDR3s include the opening cysteine and the closing phenylalanine or tryptophan. Fields, in order: V gene, J gene, clone size, D gene, CDR3 DNA, CDR3 protein. A D gene is named only where the DNA matches it firmly. The size field is filled for only some rows; it gives once, few, many or a size class.

v_gene: TRBV6-6
j_gene: TRBJ2-6
abundance: -
d_gene: -
CDR3nt: TGTGCCAGCATCAAGACGTCTGGGGCCAACGTCCTGACTTTC
CDR3aa: CASIKTSGANVLTF

v_gene: TRBV11-2
j_gene: TRBJ2-2
abundance: -
d_gene: -
CDR3nt: TGTGCCAGCAGCTTAGCTAACGCCCCCACCGGGGAGCTGTTTTTT
CDR3aa: CASSLANAPTGELFF

v_gene: TRBV5-4
j_gene: TRBJ2-1
abundance: -
d_gene: TRBD2
CDR3nt: TGTGCCAGCAGCCCCCCCGGTCTAGCGGGGAATGAGCAGTTCTTC
CDR3aa: CASSPPGLAGNEQFF

v_gene: TRBV6-4
j_gene: TRBJ1-4
abundance: once
d_gene: -
CDR3nt: TGTGCCAGCAGTGAGAATAGGGGGAGAGGGATACCTAATGAAAAACTGTTTTTT
CDR3aa: CASSENRGRGIPNEKLFF

v_gene: TRBV25-1
j_gene: TRBJ1-1
abundance: -
d_gene: -
CDR3nt: TGTGCCAGCAGTAGGTCTAACACTGAAGCTTTCTTT
CDR3aa: CASSRSNTEAFF

v_gene: TRBV30
j_gene: TRBJ1-5
abundance: -
d_gene: -
CDR3nt: TGTGCCTGGAGTGTCGCCCTGACAGGAAGTGCGGCCCAGCATTTT
CDR3aa: CAWSVALTGSAAQHF

v_gene: TRBV11-2
j_gene: TRBJ1-2
abundance: -
d_gene: -
CDR3nt: TGTGCCAGCAGCTTAGATTCGAGTGACTATGGCTACACCTTC
CDR3aa: CASSLDSSDYGYTF

v_gene: TRBV3-1/TRBV3-2
j_gene: TRBJ1-3
abundance: -
d_gene: -
CDR3nt: TGTGCCAGCAGCCAAGTAGGGGCCGCAAGTGGAAACACCATATATTTT
CDR3aa: CASSQVGAASGNTIYF

v_gene: TRBV5-1
j_gene: TRBJ1-1
abundance: -
d_gene: TRBD1
CDR3nt: TGCGCCAGCAGCTCCGGGACAGGGGTTGCTGAAGCTTTCTTT
CDR3aa: CASSSGTGVAEAFF

v_gene: TRBV5-4
j_gene: TRBJ1-5
abundance: -
d_gene: -
CDR3nt: TGTGCCAGCAGCTTGGACGCCGATCAGCCCCAGCATTTT
CDR3aa: CASSLDADQPQHF

v_gene: TRBV18
j_gene: TRBJ1-2
abundance: -
d_gene: -
CDR3nt: TGTGCCAGCTCACCTCTACGGGGGGCTGAGGACTATGGCTACACCTTC
CDR3aa: CASSPLRGAEDYGYTF

v_gene: TRBV6-5
j_gene: TRBJ1-2
abundance: once
d_gene: -
CDR3nt: TGTGCCAGCAGTCTCGACACGGGCCGGGGCTACACCTTC
CDR3aa: CASSLDTGRGYTF

v_gene: TRBV7-2
j_gene: TRBJ1-1
abundance: -
d_gene: -
CDR3nt: TGTGCCAGCAGCTCCAGGGAAGCGAACACTGAAGCTTTCTTT
CDR3aa: CASSSREANTEAFF

v_gene: TRBV5-6
j_gene: TRBJ2-7
abundance: -
d_gene: -
CDR3nt: TGTGCCAGCAGCTTGTTTCGAAAAACTGTCTCCTACGAGCAGTACTTC
CDR3aa: CASSLFRKTVSYEQYF

v_gene: TRBV29-1
j_gene: TRBJ2-2
abundance: once
d_gene: -
CDR3nt: TGCAGCGTTTTTACGAACACCGGGGAGCTGTTTTTT
CDR3aa: CSVFTNTGELFF

v_gene: TRBV5-8
j_gene: TRBJ1-6
abundance: -
d_gene: TRBD1
CDR3nt: TGTGCCAGCAGCCGGACAGGAATCTATAATTCACCCCTCCACTTT
CDR3aa: CASSRTGIYNSPLHF

v_gene: TRBV9
j_gene: TRBJ2-7
abundance: -
d_gene: -
CDR3nt: TGTGCCAGCAGCGTAGCTTGGAGCTCCTACGAGCAGTACTTC
CDR3aa: CASSVAWSSYEQYF

v_gene: TRBV11-1
j_gene: TRBJ2-1
abundance: -
d_gene: -
CDR3nt: TGTGCCAGCAGCTGGGGGGTTATCAATGAGCAGTTCTTC
CDR3aa: CASSWGVINEQFF

v_gene: TRBV9
j_gene: TRBJ2-2
abundance: -
d_gene: -
CDR3nt: TGTGCCAGCAGCGCATCCGGGACATTGAACACCGGGGAGCTGTTTTTT
CDR3aa: CASSASGTLNTGELFF

v_gene: TRBV6-5
j_gene: TRBJ2-7
abundance: -
d_gene: -
CDR3nt: TGTGCCAGCGCCGGACTCCCCACCGACGAGCAGTACTTC
CDR3aa: CASAGLPTDEQYF

v_gene: TRBV14
j_gene: TRBJ1-3
abundance: -
d_gene: -
CDR3nt: TGTGCCAGCAGCCCGACGACTGCTGGAAACACCATATATTTT
CDR3aa: CASSPTTAGNTIYF

v_gene: TRBV29-1
j_gene: TRBJ2-7
abundance: -
d_gene: TRBD1
CDR3nt: TGCAGCGTTGTCGGGACAGGATCCTACGAGCAGTACTTC
CDR3aa: CSVVGTGSYEQYF

v_gene: TRBV11-2
j_gene: TRBJ2-1
abundance: -
d_gene: TRBD1
CDR3nt: TGTGCCAGCAGCACACCGGGACAGGCCTACAATGAGCAGTTCTTC
CDR3aa: CASSTPGQAYNEQFF

v_gene: TRBV2
j_gene: TRBJ1-4
abundance: -
d_gene: -
CDR3nt: TGTGCCACCCACCGGGAGTCTGAGGAAAAACTGTTTTTT
CDR3aa: CATHRESEEKLFF

v_gene: TRBV6-5
j_gene: TRBJ1-1
abundance: -
d_gene: TRBD1
CDR3nt: TGTGCCAGCAGGGGACAGTTGAACACTGAAGCTTTCTTT
CDR3aa: CASRGQLNTEAFF

v_gene: TRBV3-1/TRBV3-2
j_gene: TRBJ1-2
abundance: -
d_gene: -
CDR3nt: TGTGCCAGCAGCCAAGGACCCAGTGGCTATGGCTACACCTTC
CDR3aa: CASSQGPSGYGYTF

v_gene: TRBV5-1
j_gene: TRBJ2-3
abundance: -
d_gene: -
CDR3nt: TGCGCCAGCAGACCTGGGGGTACCGGCGGCACAGATACGCAGTATTTT
CDR3aa: CASRPGGTGGTDTQYF

v_gene: TRBV3-1/TRBV3-2
j_gene: TRBJ1-5
abundance: -
d_gene: -
CDR3nt: TGTGCCAGCAGCCCAGGCGGGCCGGGAAATCAGCCCCAGCATTTT
CDR3aa: CASSPGGPGNQPQHF

v_gene: TRBV6-5
j_gene: TRBJ2-3
abundance: -
d_gene: TRBD2
CDR3nt: TGTGCCAGCAGTTACGCCCGGCGGGGGGCCAGAGATACGCAGTATTTT
CDR3aa: CASSYARRGARDTQYF

v_gene: TRBV7-3
j_gene: TRBJ2-2
abundance: once
d_gene: TRBD1
CDR3nt: TGTGCCAGCAGCCGGGACAGTTCTACCGGGGAGCTGTTTTTT
CDR3aa: CASSRDSSTGELFF

v_gene: TRBV9
j_gene: TRBJ1-2
abundance: -
d_gene: -
CDR3nt: TGTGCCAGCAGCGACGACTTCTATGGCTACACCTTC
CDR3aa: CASSDDFYGYTF

v_gene: TRBV5-1
j_gene: TRBJ2-3
abundance: -
d_gene: -
CDR3nt: TGCGCCAGCAGCTTGGAGGGGAGCACAGATACGCAGTATTTT
CDR3aa: CASSLEGSTDTQYF

v_gene: TRBV18
j_gene: TRBJ2-2
abundance: -
d_gene: -
CDR3nt: TGTGCCAGCTCTCCCCTGGGGGGCCGGGAGCTGTTTTTT
CDR3aa: CASSPLGGRELFF

v_gene: TRBV7-9
j_gene: TRBJ2-7
abundance: once
d_gene: -
CDR3nt: TGTGCCAGCAGCCCATCCCGGTCGTTCGACGAGCAGTACTTC
CDR3aa: CASSPSRSFDEQYF

v_gene: TRBV6-5
j_gene: TRBJ2-7
abundance: -
d_gene: -
CDR3nt: TGTGCCAGCAGTAAAAACAAGAACCTCCACTACGAGCAGTACTTC
CDR3aa: CASSKNKNLHYEQYF

v_gene: TRBV19
j_gene: TRBJ1-1
abundance: once
d_gene: -
CDR3nt: TGTGCCAGTAGTATGACTCGCGAAGCTTTCTTT
CDR3aa: CASSMTREAFF

v_gene: TRBV14
j_gene: TRBJ2-7
abundance: -
d_gene: -
CDR3nt: TGTGCCAGCAGCCAAGATAAGGTCAGACTAGTCGAGCAGTACTTC
CDR3aa: CASSQDKVRLVEQYF

v_gene: TRBV6-5
j_gene: TRBJ1-2
abundance: -
d_gene: -
CDR3nt: TGTGCCAGCAGTTACAGTGGGGCCGCGAGGGATGGCTACACCTTC
CDR3aa: CASSYSGAARDGYTF

v_gene: TRBV4-2
j_gene: TRBJ1-3
abundance: -
d_gene: -
CDR3nt: TGTGCCAGCACGGAGACAGTCTTTAACTCTGGAAACACCATATATTTT
CDR3aa: CASTETVFNSGNTIYF

v_gene: TRBV18
j_gene: TRBJ2-3
abundance: -
d_gene: TRBD2
CDR3nt: TGTGCCAGCTCACAAATCGGACTAGCGGGTTCCACAGATACGCAGTATTTT
CDR3aa: CASSQIGLAGSTDTQYF

v_gene: TRBV7-6
j_gene: TRBJ2-3
abundance: -
d_gene: TRBD2
CDR3nt: TGTGCCAGCAGCTTTTTAGGCGGGGGGACTAGCACAGATACGCAGTATTTT
CDR3aa: CASSFLGGGTSTDTQYF

v_gene: TRBV15
j_gene: TRBJ2-3
abundance: -
d_gene: -
CDR3nt: TGTGCCACCAGCAACCCGAAGGCCACTACAGATACGCAGTATTTT
CDR3aa: CATSNPKATTDTQYF

v_gene: TRBV7-3
j_gene: TRBJ2-2
abundance: few
d_gene: TRBD1
CDR3nt: TGTGCCAGCAGGCAGACAGGGGGTTCTACCGGGGAGCTGTTTTTT
CDR3aa: CASRQTGGSTGELFF

v_gene: TRBV6-6
j_gene: TRBJ1-2
abundance: -
d_gene: TRBD1
CDR3nt: TGTGCCAGCAAAAACCCCCGACAGGGGATAGATGGCTACACCTTC
CDR3aa: CASKNPRQGIDGYTF

v_gene: TRBV2
j_gene: TRBJ1-1
abundance: -
d_gene: -
CDR3nt: TGTGCCAGCAGAACTAGGGGCGGGAGCACTGAAGCTTTCTTT
CDR3aa: CASRTRGGSTEAFF

v_gene: TRBV7-8
j_gene: TRBJ2-1
abundance: -
d_gene: TRBD2
CDR3nt: TGTGCCAGCAGCTCGGGACTAGCGGCTGGGGAGCAGTTCTTC
CDR3aa: CASSSGLAAGEQFF

v_gene: TRBV5-1
j_gene: TRBJ1-1
abundance: -
d_gene: -
CDR3nt: TGCGCCAGCAGCTCGCAAGGACGGGGACGGAACACTGAAGCTTTCTTT
CDR3aa: CASSSQGRGRNTEAFF

v_gene: TRBV3-1/TRBV3-2
j_gene: TRBJ1-6
abundance: -
d_gene: -
CDR3nt: TGTGCCAGCAGCCTCGGGCAGGGTAGTAATTCACCCCTCCACTTT
CDR3aa: CASSLGQGSNSPLHF

v_gene: TRBV6-2/TRBV6-3
j_gene: TRBJ1-1
abundance: few
d_gene: -
CDR3nt: TGTGCCAGCAGTTACTCTGGGACCAACACTGAAGCTTTCTTT
CDR3aa: CASSYSGTNTEAFF

v_gene: TRBV18
j_gene: TRBJ1-5
abundance: -
d_gene: -
CDR3nt: TGTGCCAGCTCACCAGGTTTACAGTCGAGCAATCAGCCCCAGCATTTT
CDR3aa: CASSPGLQSSNQPQHF

v_gene: TRBV12-3/TRBV12-4
j_gene: TRBJ1-5
abundance: -
d_gene: -
CDR3nt: TGTGCCAGCAGTTCCCACACTCAGCCCCAGCATTTT
CDR3aa: CASSSHTQPQHF

v_gene: TRBV6-5
j_gene: TRBJ1-5
abundance: -
d_gene: -
CDR3nt: TGTGCCAGCCGTTCCCCGGTTCCCGGGAGCCACCAGCCCCAGCATTTT
CDR3aa: CASRSPVPGSHQPQHF

v_gene: TRBV25-1
j_gene: TRBJ2-7
abundance: -
d_gene: TRBD1
CDR3nt: TGTGCCAGCAGTGAAGGACAGGGTCGGTACGAGCAGTACTTC
CDR3aa: CASSEGQGRYEQYF

v_gene: TRBV5-1
j_gene: TRBJ2-2
abundance: -
d_gene: -
CDR3nt: TGCGCCAGCAGCCGTGAGGGATCCACCGGGGAGCTGTTTTTT
CDR3aa: CASSREGSTGELFF

v_gene: TRBV6-2/TRBV6-3
j_gene: TRBJ1-2
abundance: few
d_gene: -
CDR3nt: TGTGCCAGCAGTTACCCGACAGCAAACTATGGCTACACCTTC
CDR3aa: CASSYPTANYGYTF

v_gene: TRBV11-2
j_gene: TRBJ2-7
abundance: -
d_gene: -
CDR3nt: TGTGCCAGCAGCTTAGATGGGGGGTACGAGCAGTACTTC
CDR3aa: CASSLDGGYEQYF

v_gene: TRBV11-2
j_gene: TRBJ1-2
abundance: -
d_gene: TRBD1
CDR3nt: TGTGCCAGCAGCTTAAATCCGGGACAGGGAAACTATGGCTACACCTTC
CDR3aa: CASSLNPGQGNYGYTF

v_gene: TRBV5-4
j_gene: TRBJ1-2
abundance: -
d_gene: -
CDR3nt: TGTGCCAGCAGCTTGGACAGAGGAGCTTCCTATGGCTACACCTTC
CDR3aa: CASSLDRGASYGYTF

v_gene: TRBV9
j_gene: TRBJ2-5
abundance: -
d_gene: TRBD2
CDR3nt: TGTGCCAGCAGCGTATCGACTAGCGGGGGCGCACCGTTAAGGGAGACCCAGTACTTC
CDR3aa: CASSVSTSGGAPLRETQYF

v_gene: TRBV18
j_gene: TRBJ1-6
abundance: -
d_gene: TRBD1
CDR3nt: TGTGCCAGCTCAAGGGACAGGGATTCACCCCTCCACTTT
CDR3aa: CASSRDRDSPLHF